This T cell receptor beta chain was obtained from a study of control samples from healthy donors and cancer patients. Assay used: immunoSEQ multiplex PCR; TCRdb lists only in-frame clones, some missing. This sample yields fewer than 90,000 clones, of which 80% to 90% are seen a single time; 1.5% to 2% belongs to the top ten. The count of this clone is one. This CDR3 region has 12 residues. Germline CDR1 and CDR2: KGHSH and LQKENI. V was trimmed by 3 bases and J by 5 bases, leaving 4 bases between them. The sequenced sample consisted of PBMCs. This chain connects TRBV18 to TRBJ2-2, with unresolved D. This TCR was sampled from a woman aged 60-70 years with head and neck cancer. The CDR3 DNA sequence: TGTGCCAGCTCACCTACTACCGGGGAGCTGTTTTTT. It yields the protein CASSPTTGELFF.